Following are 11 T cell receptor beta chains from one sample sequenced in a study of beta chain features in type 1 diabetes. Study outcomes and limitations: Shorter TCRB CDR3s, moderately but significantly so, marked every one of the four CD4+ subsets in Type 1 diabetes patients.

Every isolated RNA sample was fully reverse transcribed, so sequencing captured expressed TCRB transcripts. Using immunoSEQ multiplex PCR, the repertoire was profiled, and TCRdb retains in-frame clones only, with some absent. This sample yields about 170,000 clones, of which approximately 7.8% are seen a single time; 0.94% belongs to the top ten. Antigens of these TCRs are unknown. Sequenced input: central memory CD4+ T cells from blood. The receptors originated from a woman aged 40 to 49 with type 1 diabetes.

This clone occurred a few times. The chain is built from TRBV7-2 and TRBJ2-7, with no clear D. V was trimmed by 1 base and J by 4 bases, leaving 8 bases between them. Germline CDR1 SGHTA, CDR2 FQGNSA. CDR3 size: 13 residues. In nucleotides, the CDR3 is TGTGCCAGCAGCTTAGGTGTACGGTACGAGCAGTACTTC. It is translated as CASSLGVRYEQYF.

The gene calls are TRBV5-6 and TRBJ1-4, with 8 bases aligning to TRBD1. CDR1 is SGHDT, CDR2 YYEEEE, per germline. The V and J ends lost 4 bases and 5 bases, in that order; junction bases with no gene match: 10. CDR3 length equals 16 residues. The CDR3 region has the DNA TGTGCCAGCAGCATCGAGACTTGGACAGGGAATGAAAAACTGTTTTTT. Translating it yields CASSIETWTGNEKLFF.

The CDR3 region is CASSLLVAGGNYNEQFF. The CDR3 DNA follows: TGTGCCAGCAGCCTACTAGTAGCGGGGGGTAACTACAATGAGCAGTTCTTC. The V and J genes are TRBV11-2 and TRBJ2-1; 10 bases match TRBD2. V was clipped by 5 bases and J by 3 bases; unmatched bases: 10. In germline, CDR1 is SGHAT, CDR2 FQNNGV. This CDR3 is 17 amino acids long.

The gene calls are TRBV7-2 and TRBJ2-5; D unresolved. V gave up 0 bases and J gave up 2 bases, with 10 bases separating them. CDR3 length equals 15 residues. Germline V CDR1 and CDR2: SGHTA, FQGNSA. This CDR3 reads CASSLARKAQETQYF. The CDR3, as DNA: TGTGCCAGCAGCTTAGCGAGGAAAGCACAAGAGACCCAGTACTTC.

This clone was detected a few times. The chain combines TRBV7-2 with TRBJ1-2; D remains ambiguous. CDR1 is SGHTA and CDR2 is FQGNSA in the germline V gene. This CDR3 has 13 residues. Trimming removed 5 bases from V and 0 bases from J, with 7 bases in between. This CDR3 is CASSPDSNYGYTF. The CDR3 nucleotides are TGTGCCAGCAGCCCCGACTCTAACTATGGCTACACCTTC. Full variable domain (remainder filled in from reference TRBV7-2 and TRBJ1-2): GAGVSQSPSNKVTEKGKDVELRCDPISGHTALYWYRQSLGQGLEFLIYFQGNSAPDKSGLPSDRFSAERTGGSVSTLTIQRTQQEDSAVYLCASSPDSNYGYTFGSGTRLTVV.

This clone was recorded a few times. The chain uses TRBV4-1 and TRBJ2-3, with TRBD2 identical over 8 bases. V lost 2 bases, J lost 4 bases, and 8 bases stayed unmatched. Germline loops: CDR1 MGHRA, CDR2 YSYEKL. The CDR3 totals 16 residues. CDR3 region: CASSQSGTRGADTQYF. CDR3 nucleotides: TGCGCCAGCAGCCAATCCGGGACTAGAGGAGCAGATACGCAGTATTTT.

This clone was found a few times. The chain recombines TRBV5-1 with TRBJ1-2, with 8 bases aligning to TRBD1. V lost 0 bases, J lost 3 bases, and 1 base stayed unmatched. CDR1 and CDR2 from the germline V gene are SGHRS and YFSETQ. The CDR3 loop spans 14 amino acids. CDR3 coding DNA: TGCGCCAGCAGCTTGGCGACAGGGGACTATGGCTACACCTTC. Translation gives CASSLATGDYGYTF.

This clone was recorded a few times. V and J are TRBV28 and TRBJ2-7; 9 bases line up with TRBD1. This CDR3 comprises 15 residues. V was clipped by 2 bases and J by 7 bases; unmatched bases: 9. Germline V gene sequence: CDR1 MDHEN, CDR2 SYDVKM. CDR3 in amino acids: CASSLGEQGAREQYF. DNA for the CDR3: TGTGCCAGCAGTTTAGGGGAACAGGGGGCTCGGGAGCAGTACTTC.

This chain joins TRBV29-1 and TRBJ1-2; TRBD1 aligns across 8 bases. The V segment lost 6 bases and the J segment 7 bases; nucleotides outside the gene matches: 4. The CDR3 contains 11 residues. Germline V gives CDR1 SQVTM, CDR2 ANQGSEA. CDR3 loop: CSVADRGGYTF. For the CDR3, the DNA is TGCAGCGTCGCTGACAGGGGTGGCTACACCTTC.

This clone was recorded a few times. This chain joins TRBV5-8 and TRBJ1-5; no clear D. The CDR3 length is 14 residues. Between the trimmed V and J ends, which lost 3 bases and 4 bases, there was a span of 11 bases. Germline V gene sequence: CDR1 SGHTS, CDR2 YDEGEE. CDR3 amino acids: CASSSGILNQPQHF. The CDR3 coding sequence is TGTGCCAGCAGCTCCGGGATCTTAAATCAGCCCCAGCATTTT.

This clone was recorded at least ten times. The CDR3 region is CASSLGGSRGGPYGYTF. In DNA, the CDR3 is TGTGCCAGCAGCTTAGGAGGCAGTAGGGGTGGTCCATATGGCTACACCTTC. The chain joins TRBV7-2 to TRBJ1-2; tentatively, D is TRBD1 (5 bases). This CDR3 spans 17 amino acids. Germline values: CDR1 SGHTA, CDR2 FQGNSA. Trimming cost V 1 base and J 5 bases, with 20 bases left between them.